A single sample is the source of the 19 T cell receptor beta chains below, sequenced in a study of T cell changes during pregnancy in multiple sclerosis. Generated by immunoSEQ multiplex PCR, the TCRdb table keeps only in-frame clones and is missing some. This sample yields 130,000 or so clones, of which 90% to 98% are seen a single time; less than 0.55% belongs to the top ten. The material was peripheral blood, obtained after pregnancy. Receptors originate from a female donor with multiple sclerosis, enrolled in a pregnancy study.

This chain connects TRBV7-3 to TRBJ2-7, with TRBD1 identical over 9 bases. The CDR3 is 14 amino acids. The trim removed 5 bases at V and 4 bases at J, leaving 6 bases unmatched. CDR1 is SGHTA and CDR2 is FQGTGA in the germline V gene. DNA for the CDR3: TGTGCCAGCAGCCCTACAGGGGGCGGTTACGAGCAGTACTTC. Amino acids: CASSPTGGGYEQYF.

About this clone itself: Other DNA sequences within the sample encode an identical CDR3. V is TRBV7-2 and J is TRBJ2-7, with 11 bases matching TRBD2. Looked up from germline, CDR1 is SGHTA and CDR2 is FQGNSA. There are 15 residues in the CDR3. V was clipped by 2 bases and J by 5 bases; unmatched bases: 5. CDR3 in DNA: TGTGCCAGCAGCTTATTAGCGGGAGGGCCTAACGAGCAGTACTTC. The encoded protein is CASSLLAGGPNEQYF.

The V call is TRBV5-1, the J call TRBJ2-3, with 9 positions matching TRBD1. The CDR3 totals 16 residues. The V segment lost 2 bases and the J segment 3 bases; nucleotides outside the gene matches: 7. Germline CDR1 reads SGHRS; CDR2 reads YFSETQ. In DNA, the CDR3 is TGCGCCAGCAGCTTAGAGGGACAGGGCAAGACAGATACGCAGTATTTT. The encoded protein is CASSLEGQGKTDTQYF.

This clone was detected only once. The V call is TRBV9, the J call TRBJ2-6, with TRBD1 identical over 10 bases. The CDR3 runs 18 residues. CDR1 is SGDLS, CDR2 YYNGEE, per germline. The V segment lost 3 bases and the J segment 1 base; nucleotides outside the gene matches: 7. The CDR3 here is CASSGRDRGSSGANVLTF. The CDR3 DNA is TGTGCCAGCAGCGGCCGGGACAGGGGTAGTTCTGGGGCCAACGTCCTGACTTTC.

The chain couples TRBV28 to TRBJ1-2; no reliable D call. From germline, CDR1 is MDHEN and CDR2 SYDVKM. This CDR3 is built from 15 residues. V shed 5 bases and J shed 4 bases, with 17 bases lying between them. In nucleotides, the CDR3 is TGTGCCAGCAGTACCCCGGGCGGGGTTAGCTATGGCTACACCTTC. Protein product: CASSTPGGVSYGYTF.

This sequence joins TRBV5-1 and TRBJ2-5; possibly TRBD2 for D (5 bases). Germline loops: CDR1 SGHRS, CDR2 YFSETQ. Trimming stripped 5 bases from V and 5 bases from J, with 10 bases between. The CDR3 consists of 12 residues. In DNA, the CDR3 is TGCGCCAGCAGTTACGCGGGCGAGACCCAGTACTTC. It specifies CASSYAGETQYF.

This chain uses TRBV10-2 with TRBJ1-1; no definite D call. Per germline, CDR1 WSHSY and CDR2 SAAADI. Trimming took off 2 bases at V and 4 bases at J, with 14 bases between the two ends. This CDR3 is 15 amino acids long. In DNA, the CDR3 is TGCGCCAGCAGTGAGGGGAGGCCGCAGATCACTGAAGCTTTCTTT. It codes for CASSEGRPQITEAFF.

V usage is TRBV2 and J usage is TRBJ1-5, with 7 bases lining up with TRBD1. Germline values: CDR1 SNHLY, CDR2 FYNNEI. V lost 1 base, J lost 4 bases, and 7 bases stayed unmatched. CDR3 length: 16 residues. The CDR3 spells CASSEGQGVRNQPQHF. DNA of the CDR3: TGTGCCAGCAGTGAAGGGCAGGGGGTCAGGAATCAGCCCCAGCATTTT.

The CDR3 region is CASSDRVSADTQYF. The CDR3 coding sequence is TGTGCCAGTAGTGACAGGGTTAGCGCAGATACGCAGTATTTT. This chain joins TRBV19 and TRBJ2-3; 7 bases map to TRBD1. Per the germline V gene, CDR1 is LNHDA and CDR2 is SQIVND (reference sequence). The CDR3 is 14 residues long. J lost 4 bases, V lost 5 bases, and 6 bases had no gene match.

This chain's CDR3 is CSVDTGETQYF. The CDR3 DNA follows: TGCAGCGTTGACACGGGTGAGACCCAGTACTTC. The V gene is TRBV29-1, the J gene TRBJ2-5; D is uncertain. This CDR3 has 11 residues. The V end was cut by 3 bases, the J end by 5 bases, with 7 bases between. The germline CDR1 and CDR2 sequences are SQVTM and ANQGSEA.

The J gene is TRBJ1-1, the V gene TRBV28; TRBD1 matches 8 bases. The germline gives CDR1 MDHEN, CDR2 SYDVKM. The V segment lost 5 bases and the J segment 0 bases; nucleotides outside the gene matches: 8. This CDR3 region has 16 residues. This chain's CDR3 is CASSMRQGNMNTEAFF. Here the CDR3 DNA reads TGTGCCAGCAGTATGCGACAGGGGAACATGAACACTGAAGCTTTCTTT.

The chain joins TRBV19 to TRBJ2-7, with 8 bases lining up with TRBD1. The junction had 9 bases not matched to a gene; V was cut back by 5 bases and J by 6 bases. The germline CDR1 and CDR2 sequences are LNHDA and SQIVND (reference sequence). The CDR3 consists of 14 residues. The DNA of the CDR3 is TGTGCCAGTAGTGAACCGGACAGGGTAGGCGAGCAGTACTTC. Residues: CASSEPDRVGEQYF.

V is TRBV7-2 and J is TRBJ1-2, with 7 bases aligning to TRBD1. The CDR3 consists of 14 residues. The trim removed 5 bases at V and 8 bases at J, leaving 11 bases unmatched. The germline CDR1 and CDR2 sequences are SGHTA and FQGNSA. The CDR3 DNA sequence: TGTGCCAGCAGCGTAATGACAGGGCTCGTGGGCTACACCTTC. Its protein product is CASSVMTGLVGYTF.

V is TRBV7-8 and J is TRBJ2-7, with D possibly matching TRBD2 (6 bases). Germline CDR1 reads SGHVS; CDR2 reads FQNEAQ. Trimming shortened V by 8 bases and J by 0 bases, and 14 bases separated the two germline ends. CDR3 length: 14 residues. CDR3 sequence reads: CASGGAGSSYEQYF. The CDR3, as DNA: TGTGCCAGCGGCGGGGCAGGCAGCTCCTACGAGCAGTACTTC.

The rearrangement joins TRBV14 to TRBJ2-1; 10 bases line up with TRBD2. With 3 bases clipped from V and 1 base from J, the junction kept 6 bases outside the gene matches. Germline V gene lookup returns CDR1 SGHDN and CDR2 FVKESK. CDR3 length: 17 amino acids. The CDR3 loop is CASSQRGLAFSYNEQFF. In DNA form, the CDR3 reads TGTGCCAGCAGCCAGCGGGGACTAGCGTTTTCCTACAATGAGCAGTTCTTC.

The rearrangement joins TRBV19 to TRBJ1-2; D call uncertain. The length of the CDR3 is 12 residues. Germline-derived CDR1 and CDR2 are LNHDA and SQIVND (reference sequence). Deletions cut 4 bases from V and 4 bases from J, with 7 bases between. This chain's CDR3 is CASSRSGYGYTF. Written as DNA, the CDR3 is TGTGCCAGTAGTAGGTCGGGCTATGGCTACACCTTC.

The chain combines TRBV5-1 with TRBJ2-1; 9 bases match TRBD2. There are 15 residues in the CDR3. Germline V lookup: CDR1 SGHRS, CDR2 YFSETQ. The trim removed 0 bases at V and 9 bases at J, leaving 7 bases unmatched. The CDR3 nucleotides are TGCGCCAGCAGCTTGGATTCTTCTAGCGGGGCTGAGCAGTTCTTC. Its protein is CASSLDSSSGAEQFF.

The rearrangement links TRBV5-4 to TRBJ1-1; D not certain. In germline, CDR1 is SGHNT, CDR2 YYREEE (reference sequence). Trimming removed 2 bases from V and 1 base from J, with 3 bases in between. The CDR3 runs to 12 residues. CDR3 in DNA: TGTGCCAGCAGCTTCGGGAACACTGAAGCTTTCTTT. As protein: CASSFGNTEAFF.

This clone was seen just once. V and J are TRBV14 and TRBJ2-3; D remains unclear. The CDR3 extends over 14 amino acids. Looked up from germline, CDR1 is SGHDN and CDR2 is FVKESK. Trimming took 4 bases from V and 5 from J, leaving 13 bases between them. In DNA, the CDR3 is TGTGCCAGCAGCCCGCTTGTTGGGCGAGATACGCAGTATTTT. Translating gives CASSPLVGRDTQYF.